The 7 T cell receptor beta chains listed next were all sequenced from one sample in a study of OX40 agonist ivuxolimab in advanced cancers. The repertoire was sequenced with immunoSEQ multiplex PCR; TCRdb's copy has only in-frame clones and lacks some. This table holds approximately 52,000 clones, around four fifths found once. The specimen was CD4+ or CD8+ T cells sorted from blood, collected in a trial of the OX40 agonist ivuxolimab. These receptors all come from an adult with an advanced solid tumor such as melanoma, head and neck, liver or kidney cancer.

J is TRBJ2-7 and V is TRBV18; D uncertain. Trimming removed 4 bases at V and 3 bases at J, with 13 bases between. This CDR3 contains 14 residues. The germline gives CDR1 KGHSH, CDR2 LQKENI. CDR3 nucleotides: TGTGCCAGCTCACTGAATACAGAACTCTACGAGCAGTACTTC. Translated, it gives CASSLNTELYEQYF.

The chain joins TRBV10-3 to TRBJ2-7; D uncertain. Trimming left V 1 base short and J 12 bases short, with 19 bases between. CDR1 is ENHRY, CDR2 SYGVKD, per germline. This CDR3 contains 14 residues. The CDR3 coding sequence is TGTGCCATCAGTGAGTTGGATCCATGGGTCCGAGGGTACTTC. Translation gives CAISELDPWVRGYF.

The J gene is TRBJ1-2, the V gene TRBV28; D is unresolved. In germline, CDR1 is MDHEN, CDR2 SYDVKM. Trimming stripped 7 bases from V and 6 bases from J, with 21 bases between. This CDR3 has 15 amino acids. The CDR3 DNA follows: TGTGCCAGCATGGATCCGACACCTCTTGCTGATGGCTACACCTTC. This codes for CASMDPTPLADGYTF.

The chain joins TRBV4-3 to TRBJ1-4; a possible D gene is TRBD1 (6 bases). The CDR3 extends over 18 amino acids. V lost 0 bases and J lost 4, with 18 bases in between. Per the germline V gene, CDR1 is LGHNA and CDR2 is YSLEER. The CDR3 here is CASSQEGGWAGLNEKLFF. DNA of the CDR3: TGCGCCAGCAGCCAAGAAGGGGGTTGGGCAGGCCTTAATGAAAAACTGTTTTTT.

This chain links TRBV7-2 with TRBJ2-5, with 7 bases matching TRBD1. The J segment lost 1 base and the V segment lost 5 bases, leaving 7 bases of the junction unmatched. There are 15 residues in the CDR3. Germline V gives CDR1 SGHTA, CDR2 FQGNSA. The CDR3 is CASSPRTGSQETQYF. The CDR3 bases are TGTGCCAGCAGCCCCCGGACAGGTAGCCAAGAGACCCAGTACTTC.

The chain couples TRBV6-5 to TRBJ1-6; the D gene is possibly TRBD1 (6 bases). The length of the CDR3 is 14 residues. V gave up 8 bases and J gave up 5 bases, with 13 bases separating them. Germline CDR1 is MNHEY and CDR2 is SVGAGI. CDR3 DNA: TGTGCCAGCTCATACAGGGTTCATAATTCACCCCTCCACTTT. This codes for CASSYRVHNSPLHF.

There are a few counts of this clone. The chain joins TRBV4-2 to TRBJ1-2; no clear D gene. V was cut by 1 base and J by 7 bases, with 13 bases left in between. The germline V gene encodes CDR1 LGHNA and CDR2 YNFKEQ. The CDR3 loop spans 14 amino acids. CDR3 sequence reads: CASSQAYAWGGYTF. For the CDR3, the DNA is TGTGCCAGCAGCCAAGCCTACGCTTGGGGTGGCTACACCTTC.